This T cell receptor beta chain was documented in a study of shared clonotypes between healthy human individuals. Details on this clone: What it binds is not known.

Germline loops: CDR1 SNHLY, CDR2 FYNNEI. The CDR3 extends over 13 amino acids. The germline V and J ends were trimmed by 3 bases and 8 bases, with 13 bases remaining between them. A deep-level run was used for the assay. The protocol was immunoSEQ multiplex PCR, while the TCRdb copy is restricted to in-frame clones and leaves out a portion. The sample lists about 990,000 clones, around three quarters seen once, with 0.6% to 0.7% in the top ten. Healthy HIV-negative adults without recent acute infections or vaccinations served as donors. Study-level points and caveats: Compared with memory subsets, naive subsets generally had larger estimated richness.

The sequencing sample was made of memory CD4+ T cells from PBMCs. This sample's subset: CD45RA-negative fraction. The origin of this receptor is a man younger than 30 in good health. Some clones in this sample may be carry-over from other donors' samples. The rearrangement links TRBV2 to TRBJ1-2; maybe TRBD1 (6 bases). CDR3 sequence (DNA): TGTGCCAGCAGTGAGACACAGGGCGGGGGCTACACCTTC. Translated: CASSETQGGGYTF.